The 7 T cell receptor beta chains below come from one sample, sequenced in a study of cytomegalovirus exposure and HLA in healthy donors. The PCR used 60 Vbeta and 13 Jbeta primers. Clones were sequenced by immunoSEQ multiplex PCR, and TCRdb holds only the in-frame ones, with some missing. The data contain about 220,000 clones, more than 75% of them seen just once; the ten biggest clones take up about 6%. Sequencing was carried out using PBMCs. The receptor source for this set is a man in his forties in good health and CMV-seropositive.

The J gene is TRBJ1-2, the V gene TRBV7-9; D not resolved. V lost 3 bases to trimming and J lost 5 bases, with 10 bases between them. Germline V gives CDR1 SEHNR, CDR2 FQNEAQ (reference sequence). This CDR3 is 13 amino acids long. CDR3 DNA: TGTGCCAGCAGCTTCTCAGGACTATATGGCTACACCTTC. It is translated as CASSFSGLYGYTF.

The sample holds a few counts of this clone. The J gene is TRBJ2-7, the V gene TRBV6-7, with 7 bases aligning to TRBD1. TRBV6-7 is reported as an ORF; its role is uncertain. After removal of 8 bases from V and 5 bases from J, the junction contained 6 bases not matched to a gene. The CDR3 contains 12 residues. This chain's CDR3 is CASPEGADEQYV. CDR3 coding DNA: TGTGCCAGCCCCGAGGGGGCCGACGAGCAGTACGTC.

The V call is TRBV7-3, the J call TRBJ2-1, with 7 bases matching TRBD2. This CDR3 spans 15 amino acids. V dropped 1 base and J dropped 1; count of bases not matched to a gene: 1. CDR1 and CDR2 (germline): SGHTA, FQGTGA. CDR3 nucleotide sequence: TGTGCCAGCAGCTTAAGCGGGGGTTCCTACAATGAGCAGTTCTTC. It translates to CASSLSGGSYNEQFF.

The chain uses TRBV7-8 and TRBJ2-5, with TRBD1 as a possible D gene (5 bases). V lost 5 bases and J 5 bases, leaving 18 bases between the germline ends. The germline V gene has CDR1 SGHVS and CDR2 FQNEAQ. The CDR3 covers 15 residues. The CDR3 loop reads CASSPGPGMRETQYF. DNA for the CDR3: TGTGCCAGCAGCCCGGGCCCAGGGATGAGGGAGACCCAGTACTTC.

This chain uses TRBV9 with TRBJ2-1; 11 bases fit TRBD2. The CDR3 loop spans 15 amino acids. The V gene end was trimmed by 4 bases and the J gene end by 10 bases; junction bases not matched to a gene: 10. Germline CDR1 SGDLS, CDR2 YYNGEE. In DNA, the CDR3 is TGTGCCAGCAGCCAAGGACTAGCGGGTGTAGGGGAGCAGTTCTTC. This translates into CASSQGLAGVGEQFF.

The chain's CDR3 is CASSYRGGYEQYV. The CDR3 nucleotides are TGTGCCAGCAGCTACAGGGGTGGATACGAGCAGTACGTC. V and J are TRBV6-1 and TRBJ2-7; 7 positions agree with TRBD1. V lost 6 bases, J lost 4 bases, and 6 bases stayed unmatched. The V gene's germline CDR1 is MNHNS and CDR2 SASEGT. This CDR3 comprises 13 residues.

The CDR3 reads CAISESIDEAFF. The CDR3 nucleotides are TGTGCCATCAGTGAGTCGATAGATGAAGCTTTCTTT. The rearrangement joins TRBV10-3 to TRBJ1-1; D is unresolved. The V and J ends lost 0 bases and 7 bases respectively, with 6 bases between them. This CDR3 has 12 residues. CDR1 ENHRY and CDR2 SYGVKD come from the germline V gene.